These 20 T cell receptor beta chains share one sample of origin, sequenced in a study of identical twins. TCRdb independently ran MiXCR on the 5' RACE reads; one entry per CDR3 protein. Of about 450,000 distinct CDR3 sequences listed, less than 20% are singletons. Material: naive T cells sorted from blood. Source of these receptors: a man between 50 and 59 years old in good health.

This clonotype was observed a few times. This chain joins TRBV10-3 and TRBJ2-7, with D perhaps being TRBD1 or TRBD2 (5 bases each). This CDR3 comprises 11 residues. V lost 8 bases, J lost 4 bases, and 9 bases lay in between. The germline gives CDR1 ENHRY, CDR2 SYGVKD. The CDR3 DNA follows: TGTGCCATCTGGGACGGATACGAGCAGTACTTC. Amino acid sequence: CAIWDGYEQYF.

This chain joins TRBV5-6 and TRBJ2-4, with D perhaps matching TRBD1 (5 bases). CDR1 and CDR2 from the germline V gene are SGHDT and YYEEEE. Trimming took 1 base from V and 1 from J, leaving 12 bases between them. The CDR3 is 16 amino acids. In DNA, the CDR3 is TGTGCCAGCAGCTTGTTGCTTGGGGCTGCCAAAAACATTCAGTACTTC. Translated: CASSLLLGAAKNIQYF. Together with reference TRBV5-6 and TRBJ2-4, the CDR3 gives the full variable domain: DAGVTQSPTHLIKTRGQQVTLRCSPKSGHDTVSWYQQALGQGPQFIFQYYEEEERQRGNFPDRFSGHQFPNYSSELNVNALLLGDSALYLCASSLLLGAAKNIQYFGAGTRLSVL.

This clonotype was seen ten or more times. J is TRBJ1-2 and V is TRBV12-3 or TRBV12-4; D is perhaps TRBD1 (6 bases). The V end was cut by 2 bases, the J end by 3 bases, with 10 bases between. There are 14 residues in the CDR3. The CDR3 DNA is TGTGCCAGCAGTTTAACAGGGACTGACTATGGCTACACCTTC. Translated: CASSLTGTDYGYTF.

Written as DNA, the CDR3 is TGCGCCAGCAGCCACACGGGACTAGCGGGGGGCTTGGAGCAGTACTTC. Protein: CASSHTGLAGGLEQYF. The chain joins TRBV4-1 to TRBJ2-7; 15 bases are a match to TRBD2. CDR1 and CDR2 (germline): MGHRA, YSYEKL. Losses at the gene ends were 3 bases for V and 7 bases for J; bases not matched to a gene: 7. CDR3 length: 16 amino acids.

The chain couples TRBV7-3 to TRBJ2-1, with D tentatively TRBD2 (6 bases). V lost 5 bases to trimming and J lost 0 bases, with 17 bases between them. The germline V gene has CDR1 SGHTA and CDR2 FQGTGA. This CDR3 comprises 17 residues. Written as DNA, the CDR3 is TGTGCCAGCAGCCCCCGGGGACTTTTGAGCTCCTACAATGAGCAGTTCTTC. Translated: CASSPRGLLSSYNEQFF.

The J gene is TRBJ2-3, the V gene TRBV10-3; the D gene is possibly TRBD1 (6 bases). CDR1 and CDR2 from the germline V gene are ENHRY and SYGVKD. The CDR3 contains 13 residues. Trimming took off 5 bases at V and 5 bases at J, with 11 bases between the two ends. The CDR3 is CAISLDRRDTQYF. The CDR3 coding sequence is TGTGCCATCAGTCTCGACAGGAGAGATACGCAGTATTTT.

This clonotype was seen a few times. CDR3: CSVGNVRGSYEQYF. CDR3 nucleotides: TGCAGCGTAGGAAATGTCAGGGGCTCCTACGAGCAGTACTTC. J is TRBJ2-7 and V is TRBV29-1; TRBD1 is a possible D gene (6 bases). CDR1 SQVTM and CDR2 ANQGSEA come from the germline V gene. The CDR3 runs to 14 residues. Trimming took 6 bases from V and 0 from J, leaving 15 bases between them.

The chain couples TRBV5-1 to TRBJ1-3; D might be TRBD1 (5 bases). The V end lost 3 bases, the J end lost 3 bases, and 10 bases lay between the germline ends. The CDR3 is 14 amino acids. Germline V gene sequence: CDR1 SGHRS, CDR2 YFSETQ. CDR3 in DNA: TGCGCCAGCAGCTACACGACAGATGGAAACACCATATATTTT. Amino acid sequence: CASSYTTDGNTIYF.

J is TRBJ1-4 and V is TRBV15, with D hard to call. Trimming shortened V by 1 base and J by 6 bases, and 6 bases separated the two germline ends. The length of the CDR3 is 13 residues. Germline V gives CDR1 LNHNV, CDR2 YYDKDF (reference sequence). DNA for the CDR3: TGTGCCACCAGCAGAGGGACTGATGAAAAACTGTTTTTT. It translates to CATSRGTDEKLFF.

The rearrangement links TRBV12-3 or TRBV12-4 to TRBJ2-7, with D unresolved. Trimming removed 5 bases at V and 3 bases at J, with 8 bases between. This CDR3 spans 12 amino acids. CDR3 sequence reads: CASSTDGYEQYF. The CDR3 bases are TGTGCCAGCAGTACGGATGGCTACGAGCAGTACTTC.

The chain has TRBV7-8 and TRBJ2-5; tentative D call: TRBD1 (5 bases). The CDR3 is 12 amino acids. V was cut by 2 bases and J by 5 bases, with 6 bases left in between. From germline, CDR1 is SGHVS and CDR2 FQNEAQ. Here the CDR3 DNA reads TGTGCCAGCAGCTTACCAGGGGAGACCCAGTACTTC. Translation: CASSLPGETQYF.

This clonotype has at least ten counts. The V call is TRBV24-1, the J call TRBJ2-5, with D possibly being TRBD1 (6 bases). The germline V gene encodes CDR1 KGHDR and CDR2 SFDVKD. This CDR3 contains 15 residues. V lost 4 bases to trimming and J lost 3 bases, with 14 bases between them. The CDR3 spells CATSDPTGAKETQYF. As DNA, the CDR3 is TGTGCCACCAGTGACCCGACAGGAGCAAAAGAGACCCAGTACTTC.

The chain recombines TRBV20-1 with TRBJ1-5; D uncertain. Trimming pared 7 bases from V and 0 bases from J, leaving 13 bases between. The germline V gene has CDR1 DFQATT and CDR2 SNEGSKA (reference sequence). The CDR3 runs to 14 residues. DNA of the CDR3: TGCAGTGTCTGGCTCCGGGCTAGCAATCAGCCCCAGCATTTT. It yields the protein CSVWLRASNQPQHF.

This clonotype has more than one count but fewer than ten. The CDR3 sequence is CASSLGEVIYGYTF. The CDR3 nucleotides read TGTGCCAGCAGCTTGGGAGAAGTGATCTATGGCTACACCTTC. The rearrangement links TRBV5-6 to TRBJ1-2; no definite D call. CDR3 length: 14 amino acids. V was trimmed by 0 bases and J by 4 bases, leaving 10 bases between them. The V gene's germline CDR1 is SGHDT and CDR2 YYEEEE.

V is TRBV9 and J is TRBJ2-5; D is ambiguous. In germline, CDR1 is SGDLS, CDR2 YYNGEE. This CDR3 is 13 amino acids long. Trimming stripped 0 bases from V and 5 bases from J, with 8 bases between. The CDR3 bases are TGTGCCAGCAGCGTAGCTATATCGGAGACCCAGTACTTC. Residues: CASSVAISETQYF.

This sequence joins TRBV11-1 and TRBJ2-6, with D possibly being TRBD1 (5 bases). Germline V gene sequence: CDR1 SGHAT, CDR2 FQDESV (reference sequence). The CDR3 has 18 amino acids. V shed 4 bases and J shed 3 bases, with 19 bases lying between them. The CDR3 DNA follows: TGTGCCAGCAGCTCCCCCCAGGGTAGTGTGTATGGGGCCAACGTCCTGACTTTC. Translating gives CASSSPQGSVYGANVLTF. Filled out from reference TRBV11-1 and TRBJ2-6, the complete variable domain reads EAEVAQSPRYKITEKSQAVAFWCDPISGHATLYWYRQILGQGPELLVQFQDESVVDDSQLPKDRFSAERLKGVDSTLKIQPAELGDSAMYLCASSSPQGSVYGANVLTFGAGSRLTVL.

At least ten counts were recorded for this clonotype. The chain carries TRBV20-1 and TRBJ2-3; D possibly corresponds to TRBD2 (6 bases). Trimming took off 6 bases at V and 1 base at J, with 14 bases between the two ends. CDR1 is DFQATT, CDR2 SNEGSKA, per germline (reference sequence). The CDR3 consists of 14 residues. The CDR3, as DNA: TGCAGTGCGGGAGGCACTACTCGCACAGATACGCAGTATTTT. Translated, it gives CSAGGTTRTDTQYF.

The chain couples TRBV12-3 or TRBV12-4 to TRBJ2-5; the match to TRBD2 covers 8 bases. The CDR3 runs 15 residues. J was trimmed by 5 bases and V by 5 bases; bases with no gene match: 10. The CDR3: CASSKIAGSVETQYF. In DNA form, the CDR3 reads TGTGCCAGCAGTAAAATAGCGGGGTCTGTGGAGACCCAGTACTTC.

This clonotype was detected ten times or more. The gene calls are TRBV7-8 and TRBJ1-5; 9 bases agree with TRBD1. The V and J ends lost 5 bases and 4 bases, in that order; junction bases with no gene match: 9. In germline, CDR1 is SGHVS, CDR2 FQNEAQ. This CDR3 has 16 residues. CDR3 amino acids: CASSRLWTGENQPQHF. The CDR3 bases are TGTGCCAGCAGCCGCCTTTGGACAGGGGAGAATCAGCCCCAGCATTTT.

The chain couples TRBV9 to TRBJ2-7, with 11 bases identical to TRBD2. This CDR3 spans 15 amino acids. CDR1 and CDR2 (germline): SGDLS, YYNGEE. Losses at the gene ends were 3 bases for V and 3 bases for J; bases not matched to a gene: 5. The CDR3 DNA reads as TGTGCCAGCAGCGCCCGACTAGCGGGGTTCTACGAGCAGTACTTC. This translates into CASSARLAGFYEQYF. Using reference TRBV9 and TRBJ2-7 for the parts outside the CDR3, the full variable domain is DSGVTQTPKHLITATGQRVTLRCSPRSGDLSVYWYQQSLDQGLQFLIQYYNGEERAKGNILERFSAQQFPDLHSELNLSSLELGDSALYFCASSARLAGFYEQYFGPGTRLTVT.